This paragraph covers one T cell receptor (beta chain) sequence. Its matching antigen is unknown. This record belongs to a study of identical twins. Study results and limitations: Instead of following the same donors, the conclusions were based on cross-sectional statistical analysis.

One entry per CDR3 protein, called by TCRdb with MiXCR from the 5' RACE reads. The repertoire holds 570,000 or so distinct CDR3 sequences, approximately 10% seen once, with 3% in the top ten. Trimming took off 7 bases at V and 0 bases at J, with 13 bases between the two ends. In germline, CDR1 is SEHNR, CDR2 FQNEAQ (reference sequence). The CDR3 spans 14 residues. These data also formed part of another study, on yellow fever vaccine responses in identical twins. That study reports: Twins reportedly mounted vaccine T cell responses that seemed partly convergent, partly personalized.

The clonotype comes from a woman aged 18-29 years in good health. This chain joins TRBV7-9 and TRBJ2-7; tentatively, D is TRBD1 (6 bases). The sample consisted of PBMCs. CDR3 protein: CASIPQGSSYEQYF. The CDR3 DNA sequence: TGTGCCAGCATCCCTCAGGGGAGCTCCTACGAGCAGTACTTC.